Below are 13 T cell receptor beta chains sequenced from a single sample in a study of T cell responses to AZD1222 COVID-19 vaccine. Assay used: immunoSEQ multiplex PCR; TCRdb lists only in-frame clones, some missing. Seen here are over 100,000 clones, more than 85% observed once, and the top ten hold 4.5%. The sample here was peripheral blood, taken on day 0 of AZD1222 vaccination. These receptors were obtained from an adult in good health.

This clone has just a few counts. The V gene is TRBV19, the J gene TRBJ2-1; 9 nucleotides line up with TRBD1. CDR3 size: 16 residues. The germline gives CDR1 LNHDA, CDR2 SQIVND (reference sequence). Trimming took 6 bases from V and 3 from J; bases not matched to a gene: 9. CDR3 region: CASSLRTGDFYNEQFF. CDR3 nucleotide sequence: TGTGCCAGTAGCCTCCGGACAGGGGATTTCTACAATGAGCAGTTCTTC.

This clone was seen once. The chain employs TRBV4-2 and TRBJ2-2; D is tentatively TRBD1 or TRBD2 (5 bases each). Trimming left V 2 bases short and J 9 bases short, with 13 bases between. The CDR3 is 14 residues long. The germline V gene has CDR1 LGHNA and CDR2 YNFKEQ. Written as DNA, the CDR3 is TGTGCCAGCAGCCAAACAGCAGGGAGCAGGGAGCTGTTTTTT. This encodes CASSQTAGSRELFF.

This chain connects TRBV12-3 or TRBV12-4 to TRBJ2-1; TRBD2 matches 7 bases. V gave up 7 bases and J gave up 7 bases; unmatched junction bases: 4. The length of the CDR3 is 12 residues. CDR3 in amino acids: CASTTGGNEQFF. The CDR3 bases are TGTGCCAGCACGACCGGGGGGAATGAGCAGTTCTTC.

This sequence joins TRBV29-1 and TRBJ1-4, with D hard to call. The V gene's germline CDR1 is SQVTM and CDR2 ANQGSEA. Trimming shortened V by 7 bases and J by 5 bases, and 14 bases separated the two germline ends. The CDR3 is 13 amino acids. The CDR3 region is CSAEGELNEKLFF. The CDR3 DNA is TGCAGCGCTGAGGGCGAACTAAATGAAAAACTGTTTTTT.

J is TRBJ1-3 and V is TRBV6-5; D is perhaps TRBD1 (6 bases). The V gene lost 6 bases and the J gene lost 4 bases, with 16 bases spanning the gap. Germline loops: CDR1 MNHEY, CDR2 SVGAGI. The CDR3 covers 15 residues. This CDR3 reads CASSLRGVEGNTIYF. CDR3 in DNA: TGTGCCAGCAGCCTCAGGGGAGTGGAAGGAAACACCATATATTTT.

The rearrangement joins TRBV5-1 to TRBJ2-7; D tentatively reads TRBD1 or TRBD2 (6 bases each). The CDR3 consists of 15 residues. Between the trimmed V and J ends, which lost 0 bases and 0 bases, there was a span of 10 bases. CDR1 is SGHRS and CDR2 is YFSETQ in the germline V gene. CDR3 residues: CASSLGGGPSYEQYF. DNA of the CDR3: TGCGCCAGCAGCTTGGGAGGGGGGCCCTCCTACGAGCAGTACTTC.

The chain combines TRBV29-1 with TRBJ1-1; tentatively, D is TRBD1 (5 bases). The CDR3 consists of 12 residues. The germline gives CDR1 SQVTM, CDR2 ANQGSEA. V lost 6 bases and J lost 1, with 9 bases in between. The CDR3 spells CSVPGGNTEAFF. The DNA of the CDR3 is TGCAGCGTGCCGGGGGGGAACACTGAAGCTTTCTTT. The full variable domain, rest sourced from reference TRBV29-1 and TRBJ1-1, is SAVISQKPSRDICQRGTSLTIQCQVDSQVTMMFWYRQQPGQSLTLIATANQGSEATYESGFVIDKFPISRPNLTFSTLTVSNMSPEDSSIYLCSVPGGNTEAFFGQGTRLTVV.

This chain connects TRBV14 to TRBJ2-2; 9 nucleotides align to TRBD1. CDR1 is SGHDN, CDR2 FVKESK, per germline. The CDR3 runs 14 residues. The J segment lost 3 bases and the V segment lost 6 bases, leaving 2 bases of the junction unmatched. DNA of the CDR3: TGTGCCAGCAGGCGACAGGGGGACACCGGGGAGCTGTTTTTT. Amino acids: CASRRQGDTGELFF.

The chain combines TRBV7-2 with TRBJ2-7; 7 nucleotides match TRBD2. The CDR3 spans 15 residues. Looked up from germline, CDR1 is SGHTA and CDR2 is FQGNSA. With V trimmed by 6 bases and J by 0 bases, 8 bases remained unmatched. The CDR3 nucleotides are TGTGCCAGCAGAATCGGACTAGTGAGCTCCTACGAGCAGTACTTC. Protein product: CASRIGLVSSYEQYF.

The chain is built from TRBV30 and TRBJ2-7; TRBD1 agrees at 10 bases. V was pared by 8 bases and J by 1 base, with 11 bases of the junction left unmatched. Germline CDR1 reads GTSNPN; CDR2 reads SVGIG (reference sequence). This CDR3 has 15 residues. CDR3 region: CAGKSGTGASYEQYF. Written as DNA, the CDR3 is TGTGCCGGAAAGTCCGGGACAGGGGCATCCTACGAGCAGTACTTC.

The chain has TRBV5-1 and TRBJ2-7; no clear D. Germline CDR1 and CDR2: SGHRS and YFSETQ. This CDR3 has 11 amino acids. With 4 bases removed from V and 6 bases from J, the gap between germline ends came to 8 bases. This chain's CDR3 is CASSLGREQYF. Here the CDR3 DNA reads TGCGCCAGCAGCCTCGGACGCGAGCAGTACTTC.

V gene TRBV28 combines with J gene TRBJ1-2; D remains ambiguous. The length of the CDR3 is 13 residues. Trimming removed 5 bases at V and 2 bases at J, with 9 bases between. Germline V gene data show CDR1 as MDHEN and CDR2 as SYDVKM. As DNA, the CDR3 is TGTGCCAGCAGTCCGCAGGAGAACTATGGCTACACCTTC. It yields the protein CASSPQENYGYTF.

As DNA, the CDR3 is TGTGCCAGCAGTCCCTTCTATAGCAATCAGCCCCAGCATTTT. This encodes CASSPFYSNQPQHF. The chain employs TRBV28 and TRBJ1-5; D is ambiguous. The germline CDR1 and CDR2 sequences are MDHEN and SYDVKM. The V end lost 5 bases, the J end lost 0 bases, and 8 bases lay between the germline ends. The CDR3 length is 14 residues.